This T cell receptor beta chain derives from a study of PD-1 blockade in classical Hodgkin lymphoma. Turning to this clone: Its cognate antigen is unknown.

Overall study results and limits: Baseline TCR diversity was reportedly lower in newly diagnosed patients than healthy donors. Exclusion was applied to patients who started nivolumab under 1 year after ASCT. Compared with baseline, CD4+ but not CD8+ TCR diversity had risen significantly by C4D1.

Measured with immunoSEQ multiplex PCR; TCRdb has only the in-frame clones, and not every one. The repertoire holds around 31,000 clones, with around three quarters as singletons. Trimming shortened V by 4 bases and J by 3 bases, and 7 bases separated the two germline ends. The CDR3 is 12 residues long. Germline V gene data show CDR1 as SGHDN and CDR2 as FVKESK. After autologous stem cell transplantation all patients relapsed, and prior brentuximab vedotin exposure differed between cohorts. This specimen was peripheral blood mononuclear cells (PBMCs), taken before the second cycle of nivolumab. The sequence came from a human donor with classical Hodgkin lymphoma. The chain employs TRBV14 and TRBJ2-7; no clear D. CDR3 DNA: TGTGCCAGCAGCCGCGTAGACTACGAGCAGTACTTC. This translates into CASSRVDYEQYF.